The clone carrying this T cell receptor (beta chain) has just a few counts. The antigen is not known. One heparinised blood draw, averaging about 120 mL, came from each donor. These data come from a study of beta chain features in type 1 diabetes. The study's findings and limits: Shorter templates might be favored by PCR, and equally so in patients and in controls. Within each of all four CD4+ subsets, Type 1 diabetes patients had TCRB CDR3s that were moderately but significantly shorter. The question left open here concerned HLA type influencing TCRB rearrangement. The naive, central memory and Treg TCRB repertoires showed an apparent similarity that was greater among patients than among healthy donors.

The sequenced template was cDNA made from the entire isolated RNA. The assay was immunoSEQ multiplex PCR, and TCRdb's table has in-frame clones only and misses some. The sample comprises about 160,000 clones, around 8.4% of which are singletons, and under 0.65% rests with the top ten. Germline loops: CDR1 SGHAT, CDR2 FQDESV (reference sequence). V was clipped by 5 bases and J by 1 base, with 12 bases between them. This CDR3 contains 14 residues. The chain recombines TRBV11-1 with TRBJ2-7; tentative D call: TRBD1 (6 bases). This TCR was sampled from a woman aged 18-30 years with type 1 diabetes. The sample consisted of central memory CD4+ T cells from blood. DNA for the CDR3: TGTGCCAGCAGCCCGGACAGCGAATCCTACGAGCAGTACTTC. Its protein is CASSPDSESYEQYF. Drawing the rest from reference TRBV11-1 and TRBJ2-7, the complete variable domain is EAEVAQSPRYKITEKSQAVAFWCDPISGHATLYWYRQILGQGPELLVQFQDESVVDDSQLPKDRFSAERLKGVDSTLKIQPAELGDSAMYLCASSPDSESYEQYFGPGTRLTVT.